The entry below gives a single T cell receptor beta chain sequence along with its context. The data were obtained in a study of T cell responses to AZD1222 COVID-19 vaccine. This CDR3 region has 12 residues. V lost 3 bases to trimming and J lost 9 bases, with 9 bases between them. CDR1 DFQATT and CDR2 SNEGSKA come from the germline V gene (reference sequence). Sequencing was performed with immunoSEQ multiplex PCR; in TCRdb, only in-frame clones are kept and a portion is missing. The sample includes some 110,000 clones, 88% seen only once; the top ten take roughly 4.4%. The chain uses TRBV20-1 and TRBJ1-6, with a weak D call TRBD1 (6 bases). The sequence came from an adult in good health. The specimen comprised peripheral blood, sampled on day 0 of AZD1222 vaccination. The CDR3 bases are TGCAGTGCTAGTGGACAGCGTTCACCCCTCCACTTT. Residues: CSASGQRSPLHF.